A selection of T cell receptor beta chains follows, all from one sample in a study of identical twins. TCRdb redid the calling of the 5' RACE reads with MiXCR, one entry per CDR3 protein. The sample has 500,000 or so distinct CDR3 sequences; 20% to 25% are singletons. The same data also contributed to another study, on T cells expressing NK-cell markers.

Sequenced sample: CD4+ T cells sorted from blood. The receptors shown here come from a young woman in good health. Both conserved end residues are part of each CDR3. The D gene is left open where the match is weak. Clone size is shown for a subset of rows, as once, few, many or a class of expanded clone.

V gene,D gene,clone size,J gene,CDR3 DNA,CDR3 protein
TRBV5-1,TRBD2,.,TRBJ2-2,TGCGCCAGCAGGAGCGGGAGGGTGAACACCGGGGAGCTGTTTTTT,CASRSGRVNTGELFF
TRBV29-1,.,few,TRBJ1-2,TGCAGCGTTGGGGGGCAAGGCTACACCTTC,CSVGGQGYTF
TRBV3-1,TRBD2,.,TRBJ2-3,TGTGCCAGCAGAAATAGCGGGGGCACAGATACGCAGTATTTT,CASRNSGGTDTQYF
TRBV3-1,.,.,TRBJ2-1,TGTGCCAGCAGCCGCATCTACGGTACAGCTCAGTTCTTC,CASSRIYGTAQFF
TRBV3-1,TRBD2,few,TRBJ2-5,TGTGCCAGCACCACCGGGACTAGAGGGGAGACCCAGTACTTC,CASTTGTRGETQYF
TRBV5-1,TRBD2,.,TRBJ2-5,TGCGCCAGCAGCCCGGACAGGGGACTAGCGGGGCAGCAAGAGACCCAGTACTTC,CASSPDRGLAGQQETQYF
TRBV7-2,.,few,TRBJ2-7,TGTGCCAGCAGCTCGGACCCCGAAACGAAGCAGTACTTC,CASSSDPETKQYF
TRBV20-1,.,many,TRBJ2-7,TGCAGTGCTAGCAAAAGCTCCTACGAGCAGTACTTC,CSASKSSYEQYF
TRBV20-1,.,few,TRBJ1-5,TGCAGTGTAGACAGGAGCAATCAGCCCCAGCATTTT,CSVDRSNQPQHF
TRBV10-3,TRBD1,.,TRBJ1-2,TGTGCCATCAGTGGACAGGGACCTTTAAGGGGCTACACCTTC,CAISGQGPLRGYTF
TRBV20-1,.,few,TRBJ2-1,TGCAGTGCTAACGTGCCGGGGGCCAGATACAATGAGCAGTTCTTC,CSANVPGARYNEQFF
TRBV10-3,.,few,TRBJ2-2,TGTGCCATCTGGCCGGCCGGGGCCGGGGAGCTGTTTTTT,CAIWPAGAGELFF
TRBV20-1,.,many,TRBJ2-5,TGCAGTGCTCGTACTAACCAAGAGACCCAGTACTTC,CSARTNQETQYF
TRBV7-2,TRBD2,.,TRBJ2-1,TGTGCCAGCCTAATAGGACTAGCGGGGGGGACGCGCAATGAGCAGTTCTTC,CASLIGLAGGTRNEQFF
TRBV30,TRBD1,.,TRBJ1-2,TGTGCCTGGAGTGTGGGACAGGGAGGCTATGGCTACACCTTC,CAWSVGQGGYGYTF
TRBV6-1,.,once,TRBJ1-1,TGTGCCAGCAGTGAAGCCCTGACCACTGAAGCTTTCTTT,CASSEALTTEAFF
TRBV20-1,.,few,TRBJ2-5,TGCAGTGCTAGGACCCCGGGAGTCCAAGAGACCCAGTACTTC,CSARTPGVQETQYF
TRBV5-1,.,few,TRBJ2-7,TGCGCCAGCAGCTTGGCCAGGCAGTTGTTCGACGAGCAGTACTTC,CASSLARQLFDEQYF
TRBV20-1,TRBD2,.,TRBJ2-5,TGCAGTGCTAGAGGTCAGACTAGCGGGGCTGCCTTGGGGACCCAGTACTTC,CSARGQTSGAALGTQYF
TRBV5-1,.,once,TRBJ1-6,TGCGCCAGCAGCTTGAAGCGGGATTCACCCCTCCACTTT,CASSLKRDSPLHF
TRBV6-1,TRBD1,.,TRBJ1-3,TGTGCCAGCAGCCGAACCGGGACAGGGAGTGGAAACACCATATATTTT,CASSRTGTGSGNTIYF
TRBV7-2,TRBD2,.,TRBJ2-3,TGTGCCAGCAGCTTTGGGACTAGCTATACAGATACGCAGTATTTT,CASSFGTSYTDTQYF
TRBV20-1,TRBD2,few,TRBJ2-3,TGCAGTGCTTCCTTAGCGGGAGGGGCGATGGAGTATTTT,CSASLAGGAMEYF
TRBV2,.,.,TRBJ1-6,TGTGCCAGCAGTACACAGGGTAATTCACCCCTCCACTTT,CASSTQGNSPLHF
TRBV7-9,TRBD1,.,TRBJ2-3,TGTGCCAGCAGCTTTGTGGGACAGTCGCAGTATTTT,CASSFVGQSQYF
TRBV7-2,TRBD1,few,TRBJ1-1,TGTGCCAGCAGCATAAACAGGGGGAACACTGAAGCTTTCTTT,CASSINRGNTEAFF
TRBV5-1,.,medium-sized,TRBJ1-4,TGCGCCAGCAGCTTGGGGGGGCAGGGAGCGGCTAATGAAAAACTGTTTTTT,CASSLGGQGAANEKLFF
TRBV20-1,.,few,TRBJ2-3,TGCAGTGCTAGAGATACGGGACTGACAGATACGCAGTATTTT,CSARDTGLTDTQYF
TRBV6-5,.,few,TRBJ2-7,TGTGCCAGCAGTTTCGGCGGGATAGCCTACGAGCAGTACTTC,CASSFGGIAYEQYF
TRBV6-2/TRBV6-3,TRBD2,few,TRBJ2-1,TGTGCCAGCAGTTACCTGGCTAGCGGGGACAATGAGCAGTTCTTC,CASSYLASGDNEQFF
TRBV7-2,.,few,TRBJ2-1,TGTGCCAGCAGCTCTGACTGGGGTGCGAATGAGCAGTTCTTC,CASSSDWGANEQFF
TRBV7-2,.,few,TRBJ2-3,TGTGCCAGCAGCGGGGGCAGGTCAGATACGCAGTATTTT,CASSGGRSDTQYF
TRBV11-2,TRBD1,.,TRBJ2-7,TGTGCCAGCCGCTCACCCGGGACAGGGTCCTACGAGCAGTACTTC,CASRSPGTGSYEQYF
TRBV12-3/TRBV12-4,.,few,TRBJ2-2,TGTGCCAGCGCTCCTCAGACAGCGAACACCGGGGAGCTGTTTTTT,CASAPQTANTGELFF
TRBV12-3/TRBV12-4,TRBD2,.,TRBJ2-7,TGTGCCAGCAGCCAAACCCACGGGGGGGGGGAGCAGTACTTC,CASSQTHGGGEQYF
TRBV20-1,.,.,TRBJ2-2,TGCAGTGCTCTGGGGTTCAGGGGCACCGGGGAGCTGTTTTTT,CSALGFRGTGELFF
TRBV6-1,TRBD1,once,TRBJ1-1,TGTGCCAGCATCCTACAGGGGGCGCGAACTGAAGCTTTCTTT,CASILQGARTEAFF
TRBV6-1,TRBD1,few,TRBJ1-5,TGTGCCAGCAGCTCATCGACAGGGGTACAGCCCCAGCATTTT,CASSSSTGVQPQHF
TRBV18,.,few,TRBJ1-5,TGTGCCAGCTCACCAGTCGACGGGCAGCCCCAGCATTTT,CASSPVDGQPQHF
TRBV11-2,TRBD2,few,TRBJ2-5,TGTGCCAGCAGCTTTCCGCGTTCACTCGGGCTAGCGGGAGTACAAGAGACCCAGTACTTC,CASSFPRSLGLAGVQETQYF
TRBV20-1,.,few,TRBJ1-2,TGCAGTGCTACCGCAGGAGAGGGTGGCTACACCTTC,CSATAGEGGYTF
TRBV6-4,TRBD2,.,TRBJ2-1,TGTGCCTTCAGTTTTGGTAGCGGGAGGGGATCCTCGTACAATGAGCAGTTCTTC,CAFSFGSGRGSSYNEQFF
TRBV5-1,TRBD2,.,TRBJ2-5,TGCGCCAGCAGCTCACTAGCGGGGGTGAGAGAGACCCAGTACTTC,CASSSLAGVRETQYF
TRBV20-1,TRBD2,.,TRBJ2-7,TGCAGTGCTAGAGTCCCTCGGGGGGGAGGATACGAGCAGTACTTC,CSARVPRGGGYEQYF
TRBV20-1,TRBD1,.,TRBJ1-1,TGCAGTGCTAGGAGACAGGGACCGAACACTGAAGCTTTCTTT,CSARRQGPNTEAFF
TRBV9,.,.,TRBJ2-2,TGTGCCAGCAGCTCCAGGGTTGGGAAGACCGCGGGGGAGCTGTTTTTT,CASSSRVGKTAGELFF
TRBV20-1,.,few,TRBJ1-4,TGCAGTGCTAGGGACCTGGATGAAAAACTGTTTTTT,CSARDLDEKLFF
TRBV10-3,.,few,TRBJ2-3,TGTGCCATCAGTGAGCCGCCAGGGCGGGGGCTGACAGATACGCAGTATTTT,CAISEPPGRGLTDTQYF